This section outlines one TCR beta chain sequence together with its context. Its specificity is not known. This sample is part of a study of molecular identifiers for immune sequencing clone quantification. The overall study: Replicate RNA came from about 20,000 or 100,000 naive CD8 cells and was split five ways, and four parts were sequenced. General study findings and limits: Highly expanded clones may be undercounted when identical TCR molecules share barcodes. The study reportedly detected spiked Jurkat TCR RNA from one cell among approximately 1 million naive cells.

The bulk TCR libraries were made with methods described before and with listed TCR primers. MiXCR, run by TCRdb on the PCR reads, gives a single entry per CDR3 protein. The sample has more than 450,000 distinct CDR3 sequences; 20% to 25% are singletons. Germline V gene lookup returns CDR1 DFQATT and CDR2 SNEGSKA (reference sequence). The CDR3 has 16 amino acids. V lost 0 bases to trimming and J lost 0 bases, with 15 bases between them. This rearrangement joins TRBV20-1 to TRBJ2-7; D is unclear. The clonotype was recovered from a human donor in good health. Some libraries in this study had Jurkat cell RNA spiked in. Sequencing used naive CD8+ T cells from blood, with Jurkat cell RNA spiked in. The subset here: FACS-sorted CD8+CD4-CCR7+CD45RA+ naive T cells. The CDR3 reads CSARDSGPHSSYEQYF. In DNA, the CDR3 is TGCAGTGCTAGAGATTCAGGACCGCATAGCTCCTACGAGCAGTACTTC.